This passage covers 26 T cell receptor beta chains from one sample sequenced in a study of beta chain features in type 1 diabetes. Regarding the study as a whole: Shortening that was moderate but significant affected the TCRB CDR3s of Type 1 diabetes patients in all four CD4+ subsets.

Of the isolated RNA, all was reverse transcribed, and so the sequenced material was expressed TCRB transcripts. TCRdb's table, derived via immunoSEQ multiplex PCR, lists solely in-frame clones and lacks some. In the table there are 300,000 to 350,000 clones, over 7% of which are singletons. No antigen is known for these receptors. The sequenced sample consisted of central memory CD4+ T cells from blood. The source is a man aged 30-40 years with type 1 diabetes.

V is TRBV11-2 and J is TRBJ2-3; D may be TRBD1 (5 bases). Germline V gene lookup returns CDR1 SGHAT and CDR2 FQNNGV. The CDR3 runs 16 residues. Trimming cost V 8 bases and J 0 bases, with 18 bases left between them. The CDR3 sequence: CASGFGQLTSTDTQYF. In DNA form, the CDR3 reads TGTGCCAGCGGGTTCGGACAACTTACTAGCACAGATACGCAGTATTTT.

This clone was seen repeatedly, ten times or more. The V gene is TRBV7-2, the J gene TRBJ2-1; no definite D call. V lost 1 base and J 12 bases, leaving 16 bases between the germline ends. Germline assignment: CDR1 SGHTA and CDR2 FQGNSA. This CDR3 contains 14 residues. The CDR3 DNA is TGTGCCAGCAGCTTAGAACTGGCCCATAACGCGCAGTTCTTC. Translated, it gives CASSLELAHNAQFF.

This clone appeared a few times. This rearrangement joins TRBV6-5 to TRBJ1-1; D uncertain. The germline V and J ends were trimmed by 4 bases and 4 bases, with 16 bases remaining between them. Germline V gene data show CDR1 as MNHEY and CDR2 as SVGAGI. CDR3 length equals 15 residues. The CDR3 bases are TGTGCCAGCAGTTCCCTTAGACCTTCAGTCACTGAAGCTTTCTTT. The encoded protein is CASSSLRPSVTEAFF.

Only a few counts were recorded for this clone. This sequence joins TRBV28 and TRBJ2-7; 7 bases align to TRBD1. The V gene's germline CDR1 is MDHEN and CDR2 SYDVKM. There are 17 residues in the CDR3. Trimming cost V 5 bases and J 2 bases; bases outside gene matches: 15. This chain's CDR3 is CASSPSGGQVTPYEQYF. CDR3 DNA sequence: TGTGCCAGCAGTCCGTCGGGCGGACAGGTGACCCCCTACGAGCAGTACTTC.

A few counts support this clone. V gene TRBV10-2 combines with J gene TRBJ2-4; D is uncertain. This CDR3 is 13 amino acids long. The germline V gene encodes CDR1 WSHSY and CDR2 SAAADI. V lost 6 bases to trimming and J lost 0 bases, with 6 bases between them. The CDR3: CASRDIAKNIQYF. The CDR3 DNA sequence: TGCGCCAGCAGAGATATAGCCAAAAACATTCAGTACTTC.

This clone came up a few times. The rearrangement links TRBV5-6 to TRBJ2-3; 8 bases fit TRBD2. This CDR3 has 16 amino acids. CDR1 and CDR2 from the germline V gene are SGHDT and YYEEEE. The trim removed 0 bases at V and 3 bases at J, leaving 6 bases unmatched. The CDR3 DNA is TGTGCCAGCAGCTTGGCTCCGGGGGGGCCGACAGATACGCAGTATTTT. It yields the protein CASSLAPGGPTDTQYF.

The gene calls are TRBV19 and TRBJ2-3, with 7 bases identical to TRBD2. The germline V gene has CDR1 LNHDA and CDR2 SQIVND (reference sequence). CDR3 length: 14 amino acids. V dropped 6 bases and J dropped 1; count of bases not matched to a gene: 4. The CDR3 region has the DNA TGTGCCAGTAGGAAGCGGGGAGGCACAGATACGCAGTATTTT. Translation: CASRKRGGTDTQYF.

The CDR3 sequence is CAWTTGVVETQYF. CDR3 DNA: TGTGCCTGGACAACAGGGGTGGTGGAGACCCAGTACTTC. This chain links TRBV30 with TRBJ2-5, with 7 bases that match TRBD1. V was pared by 4 bases and J by 5 bases, with 7 bases of the junction left unmatched. The CDR3 extends over 13 amino acids. Germline CDR1 reads GTSNPN; CDR2 reads SVGIG (reference sequence).

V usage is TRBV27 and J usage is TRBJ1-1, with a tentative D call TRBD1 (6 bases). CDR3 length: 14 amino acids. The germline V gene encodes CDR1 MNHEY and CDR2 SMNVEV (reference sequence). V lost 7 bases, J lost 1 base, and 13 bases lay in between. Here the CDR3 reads CASTYRVGNTEAFF. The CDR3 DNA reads TGTGCCAGCACGTACAGGGTGGGGAACACTGAAGCTTTCTTT.

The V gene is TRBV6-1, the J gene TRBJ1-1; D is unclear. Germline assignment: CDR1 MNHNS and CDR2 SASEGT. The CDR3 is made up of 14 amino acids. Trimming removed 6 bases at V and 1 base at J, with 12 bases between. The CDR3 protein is CASRMSERNTEAFF. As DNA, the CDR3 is TGTGCCAGCAGGATGAGCGAGAGGAACACTGAAGCTTTCTTT.

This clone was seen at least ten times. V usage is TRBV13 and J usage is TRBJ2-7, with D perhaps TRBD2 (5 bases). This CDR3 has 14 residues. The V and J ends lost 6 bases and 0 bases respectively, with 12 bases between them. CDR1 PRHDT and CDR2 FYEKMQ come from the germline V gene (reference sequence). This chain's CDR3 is CASRQSGASYEQYF. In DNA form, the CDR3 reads TGTGCCAGCAGACAAAGCGGAGCCTCCTACGAGCAGTACTTC.

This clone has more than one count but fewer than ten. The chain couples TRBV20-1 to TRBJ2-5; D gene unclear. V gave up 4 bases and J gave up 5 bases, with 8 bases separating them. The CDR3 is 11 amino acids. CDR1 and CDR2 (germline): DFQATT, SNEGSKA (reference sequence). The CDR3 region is CSAIRTETQYF. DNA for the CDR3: TGCAGTGCTATACGTACGGAGACCCAGTACTTC.

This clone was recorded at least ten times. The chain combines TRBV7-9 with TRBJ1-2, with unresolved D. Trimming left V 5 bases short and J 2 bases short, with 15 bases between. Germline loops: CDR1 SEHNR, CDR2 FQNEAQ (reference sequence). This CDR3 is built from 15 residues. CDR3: CASSPHGRSNYGYTF. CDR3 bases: TGTGCCAGCAGCCCTCATGGCCGATCCAACTATGGCTACACCTTC. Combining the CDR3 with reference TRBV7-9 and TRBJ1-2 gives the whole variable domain DTGVSQNPRHKITKRGQNVTFRCDPISEHNRLYWYRQTLGQGPEFLTYFQNEAQLEKSRLLSDRFSAERPKGSFSTLEIQRTEQGDSAMYLCASSPHGRSNYGYTFGSGTRLTVV.

CDR3 loop: CASSLGYGMQGENSPLHF. In nucleotides, the CDR3 is TGCGCCAGCAGCTTGGGATACGGGATGCAGGGAGAGAATTCACCCCTCCACTTT. The chain carries TRBV5-1 and TRBJ1-6; possible D gene TRBD1, 5 bases. Germline assignment: CDR1 SGHRS and CDR2 YFSETQ. Trimming shortened V by 0 bases and J by 7 bases, and 20 bases separated the two germline ends. CDR3 length: 18 residues.

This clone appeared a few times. The CDR3 reads CASSSRTSGDLRDTQYF. The CDR3 DNA follows: TGTGCCAGCAGCTCTAGGACTAGCGGGGATCTTCGAGATACGCAGTATTTT. V is TRBV11-2 and J is TRBJ2-3; 12 bases match TRBD2. V shed 4 bases and J 5 bases; nucleotides not matched to a gene: 10. Germline CDR1 and CDR2: SGHAT and FQNNGV. This CDR3 contains 17 residues.

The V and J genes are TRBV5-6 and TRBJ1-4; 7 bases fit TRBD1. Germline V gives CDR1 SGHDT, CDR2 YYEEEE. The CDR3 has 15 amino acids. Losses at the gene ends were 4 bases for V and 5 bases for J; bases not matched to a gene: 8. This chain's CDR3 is CASSLRTGRNEKLFF. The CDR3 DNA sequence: TGTGCCAGCAGCCTACGGACAGGAAGAAATGAAAAACTGTTTTTT.

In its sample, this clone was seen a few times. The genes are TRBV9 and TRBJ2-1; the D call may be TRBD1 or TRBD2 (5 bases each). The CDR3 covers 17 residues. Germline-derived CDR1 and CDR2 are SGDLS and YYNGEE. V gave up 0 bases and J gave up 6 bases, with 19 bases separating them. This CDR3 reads CASSVALHATGGNEQFF. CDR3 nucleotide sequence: TGTGCCAGCAGCGTAGCCCTACACGCAACTGGGGGCAATGAGCAGTTCTTC.

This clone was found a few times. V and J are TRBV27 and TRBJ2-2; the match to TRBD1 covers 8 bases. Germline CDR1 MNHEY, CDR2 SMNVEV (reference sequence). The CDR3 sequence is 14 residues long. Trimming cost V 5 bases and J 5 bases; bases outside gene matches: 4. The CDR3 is CASSGHRGTGELFF. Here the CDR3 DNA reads TGTGCCAGCAGTGGACACAGGGGGACCGGGGAGCTGTTTTTT.

The CDR3 spells CASSVAYNEQFF. CDR3 DNA sequence: TGTGCCAGCAGCGTAGCCTACAATGAGCAGTTCTTC. V usage is TRBV9 and J usage is TRBJ2-1; D ambiguous. The CDR3 length is 12 residues. V lost 0 bases to trimming and J lost 2 bases, with 0 bases between them. Germline V lookup: CDR1 SGDLS, CDR2 YYNGEE.

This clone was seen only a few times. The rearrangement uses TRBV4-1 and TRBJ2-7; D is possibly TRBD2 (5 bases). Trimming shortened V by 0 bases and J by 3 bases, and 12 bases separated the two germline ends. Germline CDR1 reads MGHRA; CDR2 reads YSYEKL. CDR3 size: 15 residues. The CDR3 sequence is CASSQEKRDSYEQYF. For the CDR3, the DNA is TGCGCCAGCAGCCAAGAAAAACGGGATAGCTACGAGCAGTACTTC.

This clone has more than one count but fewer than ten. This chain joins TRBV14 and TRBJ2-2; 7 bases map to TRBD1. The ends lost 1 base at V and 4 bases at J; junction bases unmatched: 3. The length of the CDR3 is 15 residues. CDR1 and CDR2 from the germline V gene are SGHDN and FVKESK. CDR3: CASSQVTGATGELFF. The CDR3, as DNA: TGTGCCAGCAGCCAAGTAACAGGGGCCACCGGGGAGCTGTTTTTT.

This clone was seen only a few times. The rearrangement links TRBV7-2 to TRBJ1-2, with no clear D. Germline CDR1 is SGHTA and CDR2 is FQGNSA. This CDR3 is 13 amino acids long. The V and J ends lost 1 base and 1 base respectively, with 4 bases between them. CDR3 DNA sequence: TGTGCCAGCAGCTTAGATTTTAACTATGGCTACACCTTC. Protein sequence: CASSLDFNYGYTF.

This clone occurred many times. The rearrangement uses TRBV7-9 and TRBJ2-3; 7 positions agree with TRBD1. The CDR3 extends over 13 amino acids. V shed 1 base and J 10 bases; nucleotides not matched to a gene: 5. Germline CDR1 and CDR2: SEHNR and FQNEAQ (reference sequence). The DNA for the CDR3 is TGTGCCAGCAGCTTAGGGGACAGTGGCTCGCAGTATTTT. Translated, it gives CASSLGDSGSQYF.

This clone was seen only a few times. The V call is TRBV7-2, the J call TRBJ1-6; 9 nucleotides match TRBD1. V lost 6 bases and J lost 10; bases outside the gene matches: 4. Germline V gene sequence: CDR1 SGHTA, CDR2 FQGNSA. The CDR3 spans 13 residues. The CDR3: CASSLQGASPLHF. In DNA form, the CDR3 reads TGTGCCAGCAGTTTACAGGGGGCCTCACCCCTCCACTTT.

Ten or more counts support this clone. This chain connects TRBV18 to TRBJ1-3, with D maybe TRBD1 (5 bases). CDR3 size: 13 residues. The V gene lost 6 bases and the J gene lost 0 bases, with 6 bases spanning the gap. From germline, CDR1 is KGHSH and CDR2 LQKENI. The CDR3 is CASSDSSGNTIYF. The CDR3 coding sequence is TGTGCCAGCTCCGACAGCTCTGGAAACACCATATATTTT.

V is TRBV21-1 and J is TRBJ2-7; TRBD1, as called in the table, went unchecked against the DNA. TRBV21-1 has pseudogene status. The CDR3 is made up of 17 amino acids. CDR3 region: CASSSLDRAPLCYEQYF. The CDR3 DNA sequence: TGTGCCAGCAGCTCACTGGACAGGGCCCCTCTCTGCTACGAGCAGTACTTC.